Following are 20 T cell receptor beta chains from one sample sequenced in a study of blood T cell repertoires in COVID-19. Method: immunoSEQ multiplex PCR; TCRdb's copy keeps in-frame clones and lacks some. The table lists about 200,000 clones, around 90% of them singletons. The sequencing input was PBMCs or T cells enriched from blood (not recorded which). The source of these receptors is a woman between 18 and 29 years old who had recovered from COVID-19.

J is TRBJ2-2 and V is TRBV9, with TRBD2 matching over 11 bases. Trimming took 0 bases from V and 1 from J; bases not matched to a gene: 5. The germline V gene encodes CDR1 SGDLS and CDR2 YYNGEE. The CDR3 has 18 amino acids. The CDR3: CASSVALSGGENTGELFF. CDR3 DNA sequence: TGTGCCAGCAGCGTAGCTCTTAGCGGGGGGGAGAACACCGGGGAGCTGTTTTTT.

V gene TRBV2 combines with J gene TRBJ2-7; TRBD2 might be the D (6 bases). With 6 bases removed from V and 1 base from J, the gap between germline ends came to 10 bases. This CDR3 has 13 amino acids. Germline V gene sequence: CDR1 SNHLY, CDR2 FYNNEI. The CDR3 nucleotides read TGTGCCAGCAGAGTCGCGGGATCCTACGAGCAGTACTTC. Its protein product is CASRVAGSYEQYF. Combining the CDR3 with reference TRBV2 and TRBJ2-7 gives the whole variable domain EPEVTQTPSHQVTQMGQEVILRCVPISNHLYFYWYRQILGQKVEFLVSFYNNEISEKSEIFDDQFSVERPDGSNFTLKIRSTKLEDSAMYFCASRVAGSYEQYFGPGTRLTVT.

The V gene is TRBV7-2, the J gene TRBJ1-1; TRBD1 matches 9 bases. Trimming cost V 4 bases and J 2 bases; bases outside gene matches: 11. Germline V CDR1 and CDR2: SGHTA, FQGNSA. The CDR3 has 17 residues. This CDR3 reads CASSSQGAVPRNTEAFF. The CDR3 nucleotides are TGTGCCAGCAGCTCACAGGGGGCTGTACCCCGTAACACTGAAGCTTTCTTT.

In this sample, this clone turned up once. This chain's CDR3 is CASRTGQGGGYTF. The CDR3 nucleotides are TGTGCCAGCAGGACGGGACAGGGAGGAGGCTACACCTTC. This rearrangement joins TRBV6-5 to TRBJ1-2, with 9 bases that match TRBD1. The ends lost 6 bases at V and 8 bases at J; junction bases unmatched: 7. CDR3 size: 13 residues. The germline V gene has CDR1 MNHEY and CDR2 SVGAGI.

The chain combines TRBV5-6 with TRBJ2-1; 8 nucleotides agree with TRBD2. Germline V lookup: CDR1 SGHDT, CDR2 YYEEEE. This CDR3 region has 15 residues. The trim removed 4 bases at V and 4 bases at J, leaving 7 bases unmatched. The DNA for the CDR3 is TGTGCCAGCAGCGAAAGCGGGGGCCGTTACAATGAGCAGTTCTTC. Translation gives CASSESGGRYNEQFF.

The chain couples TRBV6-6 to TRBJ1-4, with D perhaps TRBD1 (6 bases). Germline values: CDR1 MNHNY, CDR2 SVGAGI (reference sequence). V was shortened by 6 bases and J by 0 bases, with 8 bases between the two germline ends. The CDR3 covers 14 residues. In nucleotides, the CDR3 is TGTGCCAGCAGGGACAGCACAACTAATGAAAAACTGTTTTTT. This gives the protein CASRDSTTNEKLFF.

The genes are TRBV11-3 and TRBJ1-5; 8 bases fit TRBD1. Germline V gene sequence: CDR1 SGHNT, CDR2 YENEEA. J gave up 5 bases and V 5 bases, and 5 bases lay outside the gene matches. The CDR3 is 14 amino acids. CDR3 amino acids: CASSAGQVDQPQHF. The CDR3 nucleotides are TGTGCCAGCAGCGCGGGACAGGTCGATCAGCCCCAGCATTTT. The variable domain in full, with the rest retrieved from reference TRBV11-3 and TRBJ1-5, is EAGVVQSPRYKIIEKKQPVAFWCNPISGHNTLYWYLQNLGQGPELLIRYENEEAVDDSQLPKDRFSAERLKGVDSTLKIQPAELGDSAVYLCASSAGQVDQPQHFGDGTRLSIL.

The rearrangement joins TRBV2 to TRBJ1-5; a possible D gene is TRBD1 (6 bases). The CDR3 contains 16 residues. Looked up from germline, CDR1 is SNHLY and CDR2 is FYNNEI. Trimming took 7 bases from V and 4 from J, leaving 20 bases between them. The chain's CDR3 is CASTRGVGGGNQPQHF. In DNA form, the CDR3 reads TGTGCCAGCACCAGGGGCGTAGGGGGAGGGAATCAGCCCCAGCATTTT.

The chain joins TRBV12-5 to TRBJ1-4, with a tentative D call TRBD1 (6 bases). Looked up from germline, CDR1 is LGHNT and CDR2 is FRNRAP. Deletions cut 5 bases from V and 3 bases from J, with 19 bases between. CDR3 length equals 17 residues. The CDR3 region is CASGRQAMAAANEKLFF. CDR3 DNA sequence: TGTGCTAGTGGTCGACAGGCTATGGCTGCCGCTAATGAAAAACTGTTTTTT.

The gene calls are TRBV6-1 and TRBJ1-5; 9 bases agree with TRBD1. The CDR3 is made up of 14 amino acids. The V gene's germline CDR1 is MNHNS and CDR2 SASEGT. With V trimmed by 0 bases and J by 6 bases, 0 bases remained unmatched. The CDR3 sequence: CASSEAGQGQPQHF. DNA of the CDR3: TGTGCCAGCAGTGAAGCGGGACAGGGTCAGCCCCAGCATTTT.

The gene calls are TRBV29-1 and TRBJ1-4; 9 bases line up with TRBD1. The CDR3 totals 19 residues. After removal of 4 bases from V and 2 bases from J, the junction contained 17 bases not matched to a gene. The germline gives CDR1 SQVTM, CDR2 ANQGSEA. CDR3 nucleotides: TGCAGCGTTGCCACGAGGGGACAGGGAGAGGGGCCTACTAATGAAAAACTGTTTTTT. Translating it yields CSVATRGQGEGPTNEKLFF.

The chain carries TRBV2 and TRBJ1-1; D perhaps matches TRBD1 (6 bases). The CDR3 consists of 14 residues. Germline values: CDR1 SNHLY, CDR2 FYNNEI. The germline V and J ends were trimmed by 4 bases and 4 bases, with 13 bases remaining between them. The CDR3 bases are TGTGCCAGCAGTGCCGCCAGGGGAAGCACTGAAGCTTTCTTT. This gives the protein CASSAARGSTEAFF.

The chain uses TRBV10-2 and TRBJ1-1; D is perhaps TRBD1 (6 bases). Germline V CDR1 and CDR2: WSHSY, SAAADI. V was shortened by 6 bases and J by 1 base, with 9 bases between the two germline ends. The CDR3 runs to 13 residues. CDR3 protein: CASRQGRNTEAFF. CDR3 nucleotides: TGCGCCAGCAGACAGGGTAGGAACACTGAAGCTTTCTTT.

This sequence joins TRBV10-3 and TRBJ2-5; a possible D gene is TRBD1 (5 bases). Germline V gene data show CDR1 as ENHRY and CDR2 as SYGVKD. This CDR3 contains 14 residues. Trimming pared 3 bases from V and 3 bases from J, leaving 11 bases between. CDR3 loop: CAISDPGWEETQYF. CDR3 DNA sequence: TGTGCCATCAGTGATCCAGGGTGGGAAGAGACCCAGTACTTC.

V is TRBV4-1 and J is TRBJ1-5, with 9 bases lining up with TRBD1. The trim removed 1 base at V and 2 bases at J, leaving 6 bases unmatched. The CDR3 runs to 17 residues. Germline CDR1 and CDR2: MGHRA and YSYEKL. CDR3 DNA sequence: TGCGCCAGCAGCCAAGGTTCACAGGGGGCTCGCAATCAGCCCCAGCATTTT. Translating it yields CASSQGSQGARNQPQHF.

This chain joins TRBV6-5 and TRBJ1-1; possibly TRBD1 for D (6 bases). Germline CDR1 and CDR2: MNHEY and SVGAGI. This CDR3 has 14 amino acids. The germline V and J ends were trimmed by 2 bases and 1 base, with 8 bases remaining between them. The CDR3 DNA follows: TGTGCCAGCAGTTACGTGGGACAGAACACTGAAGCTTTCTTT. Its protein is CASSYVGQNTEAFF.

V gene TRBV28 combines with J gene TRBJ1-4; possible D gene TRBD1, 5 bases. CDR1 is MDHEN, CDR2 SYDVKM, per germline. The germline V and J ends were trimmed by 6 bases and 3 bases, with 20 bases remaining between them. The CDR3 sequence is 17 residues long. This CDR3 is CASSPGRGLGANEKLFF. CDR3 nucleotide sequence: TGTGCCAGCAGCCCCGGGCGGGGATTGGGGGCTAATGAAAAACTGTTTTTT.

This clone was seen a single time. The chain employs TRBV2 and TRBJ1-2; the D gene is possibly TRBD1 (5 bases). Trimming removed 3 bases from V and 5 bases from J, with 13 bases in between. The V gene's germline CDR1 is SNHLY and CDR2 FYNNEI. The CDR3 totals 14 residues. CDR3 bases: TGTGCCAGCAGTGACCGGAGCGGGGGGTATGGCTACACCTTC. Its protein is CASSDRSGGYGYTF.

The chain combines TRBV14 with TRBJ1-5, with D perhaps matching TRBD1 (5 bases). Germline lookup yields CDR1 SGHDN and CDR2 FVKESK. The CDR3 contains 17 residues. The V end was cut by 4 bases, the J end by 2 bases, with 18 bases between. The CDR3: CASSLYCRGEGNQPQHF. In DNA, the CDR3 is TGTGCCAGCAGCCTATATTGTAGAGGGGAGGGCAATCAGCCCCAGCATTTT.

In its sample, this clone was seen once. The V and J genes are TRBV6-5 and TRBJ2-7, with TRBD1 matching over 7 bases. The CDR3 sequence is 14 residues long. V was pared by 5 bases and J by 2 bases, with 6 bases of the junction left unmatched. Germline assignment: CDR1 MNHEY and CDR2 SVGAGI. DNA of the CDR3: TGTGCCAGCAGTCCCAGGACAGGAGCCTACGAGCAGTACTTC. Translated: CASSPRTGAYEQYF.